The 26 T cell receptor beta chains given below trace back to one sample, sequenced in a study of T cells in narcolepsy. The protocol was immunoSEQ multiplex PCR, while the TCRdb copy is restricted to in-frame clones and leaves out a portion. The data show under 35,000 clones, about four fifths seen once. Sequencing used CD45RA- memory CD4+ T cells from PBMCs. Receptor source: a human donor with narcolepsy.

The rearrangement uses TRBV5-4 and TRBJ2-5; D is unresolved. The J call is in doubt because the DNA end fits TRBJ2-7 better. The CDR3 is 13 residues long. The V gene's germline CDR1 is SGHNT and CDR2 YYREEE (reference sequence). Written as DNA, the CDR3 is TGTGCCAGCAGCTTGGTAGGGATCTACGAGCAGTACTTC. Its protein is CASSLVGIYEQYF.

J is TRBJ2-5 and V is TRBV9; D is possibly TRBD1 (6 bases). V was cut by 3 bases and J by 5 bases, with 14 bases left in between. Germline V CDR1 and CDR2: SGDLS, YYNGEE. The CDR3 runs to 14 residues. The CDR3 loop is CASSGGQGWETQYF. CDR3 nucleotides: TGTGCCAGCAGCGGGGGACAAGGATGGGAGACCCAGTACTTC.

The V call is TRBV30, the J call TRBJ1-1, with a weak D call TRBD1 (5 bases). The V gene's germline CDR1 is GTSNPN and CDR2 SVGIG (reference sequence). The germline V and J ends were trimmed by 6 bases and 2 bases, with 19 bases remaining between them. This CDR3 is 15 amino acids long. This chain's CDR3 is CACQRRTLVNTEAFF. CDR3 sequence (DNA): TGTGCCTGCCAGCGCCGGACACTTGTAAACACTGAAGCTTTCTTT. Full variable domain (missing parts from reference TRBV30 and TRBJ1-1): SQTIHQWPATLVQPVGSPLSLECTVEGTSNPNLYWYRQAAGRGLQLLFYSVGIGQISSEVPQNLSASRPQDRQFILSSKKLLLSDSGFYLCACQRRTLVNTEAFFGQGTRLTVV.

This rearrangement joins TRBV30 to TRBJ1-6, with 10 bases matching TRBD1. V gave up 0 bases and J gave up 12 bases; unmatched junction bases: 8. The CDR3 has 15 amino acids. The germline gives CDR1 GTSNPN, CDR2 SVGIG (reference sequence). In DNA form, the CDR3 reads TGTGCCTGGAGTGTACTGGGACAGGGGTCCCTACCCCTCCACTTT. Its translation is CAWSVLGQGSLPLHF. The full variable domain, rest sourced from reference TRBV30 and TRBJ1-6, is SQTIHQWPATLVQPVGSPLSLECTVEGTSNPNLYWYRQAAGRGLQLLFYSVGIGQISSEVPQNLSASRPQDRQFILSSKKLLLSDSGFYLCAWSVLGQGSLPLHFGNGTRLTVT.

In this sample, this clone turned up a few times. V and J are TRBV2 and TRBJ2-1; D may be TRBD2 (5 bases). The CDR3 is 15 amino acids. In germline, CDR1 is SNHLY, CDR2 FYNNEI. V shed 4 bases and J shed 10 bases, with 20 bases lying between them. CDR3 region: CASSALGRATGEQFF. Here the CDR3 DNA reads TGTGCCAGCAGTGCATTGGGCCGGGCGACGGGGGAGCAGTTCTTC.

The chain employs TRBV9 and TRBJ2-5; D perhaps matches TRBD2 (5 bases). Germline V gives CDR1 SGDLS, CDR2 YYNGEE. V was trimmed by 0 bases and J by 4 bases, leaving 13 bases between them. The CDR3 has 15 amino acids. CDR3 residues: CASSVDPGRGETQYF. The CDR3 DNA sequence: TGTGCCAGCAGCGTAGATCCCGGCCGGGGAGAGACCCAGTACTTC.

This chain links TRBV18 with TRBJ2-2, with 7 nucleotides matching TRBD1. The CDR3 spans 15 residues. Germline lookup yields CDR1 KGHSH and CDR2 LQKENI. Losses at the gene ends were 6 bases for V and 3 bases for J; bases not matched to a gene: 7. In nucleotides, the CDR3 is TGTGCCAGCTCGATGACAGGGTCCTACACCGGGGAGCTGTTTTTT. It translates to CASSMTGSYTGELFF.

The chain joins TRBV6-6 to TRBJ1-1; D gene unclear. The CDR3 covers 14 residues. Germline loops: CDR1 MNHNY, CDR2 SVGAGI (reference sequence). The germline V and J ends were trimmed by 4 bases and 2 bases, with 11 bases remaining between them. Written as DNA, the CDR3 is TGTGCCAGCAGTTCCACGACCGAAAACACTGAAGCTTTCTTT. Translating gives CASSSTTENTEAFF.

The J gene is TRBJ1-3, the V gene TRBV5-1, with D unresolved. The CDR3 is made up of 15 amino acids. The germline CDR1 and CDR2 sequences are SGHRS and YFSETQ. The germline V and J ends were trimmed by 4 bases and 0 bases, with 11 bases remaining between them. CDR3 bases: TGCGCCAGCAGCGTAGACTCCGGCTCTGGAAACACCATATATTTT. Its translation is CASSVDSGSGNTIYF.

This clone has just one count. This chain joins TRBV29-1 and TRBJ2-5, with D maybe TRBD1 (5 bases). The CDR3 contains 13 residues. Deletions cut 2 bases from V and 1 base from J, with 8 bases between. Germline assignment: CDR1 SQVTM and CDR2 ANQGSEA. Here the CDR3 reads CSVEFRAQETQYF. Written as DNA, the CDR3 is TGCAGCGTTGAATTCAGGGCCCAAGAGACCCAGTACTTC.

The chain couples TRBV5-1 to TRBJ2-6; D gene ambiguous. The germline V gene has CDR1 SGHRS and CDR2 YFSETQ. The CDR3 is 16 amino acids. Trimming took off 5 bases at V and 0 bases at J, with 12 bases between the two ends. As DNA, the CDR3 is TGCGCCAGCAGACCTCTTACAAGCTCTGGGGCCAACGTCCTGACTTTC. This sequence encodes CASRPLTSSGANVLTF.

This chain links TRBV29-1 with TRBJ2-7, with TRBD1 identical over 7 bases. This CDR3 region has 12 residues. Germline V gene data show CDR1 as SQVTM and CDR2 as ANQGSEA. Trimming at V came to 7 bases and at J to 4 bases, leaving 7 bases not matched to a gene. The CDR3 is CSGGQSSYEQYF. CDR3 bases: TGCAGCGGGGGACAGTCCTCTTACGAGCAGTACTTC.

The rearrangement links TRBV5-1 to TRBJ2-2; perhaps TRBD1 as D (7 bases). CDR1 is SGHRS and CDR2 is YFSETQ in the germline V gene. The germline V and J ends were trimmed by 4 bases and 1 base, with 14 bases remaining between them. CDR3 size: 16 residues. The CDR3, as DNA: TGCGCCAGCAGCATAACAGGGGACTTGAACACCGGGGAGCTGTTTTTT. This sequence encodes CASSITGDLNTGELFF. The complete variable domain, with remaining parts taken from reference TRBV5-1 and TRBJ2-2, reads KAGVTQTPRYLIKTRGQQVTLSCSPISGHRSVSWYQQTPGQGLQFLFEYFSETQRNKGNFPGRFSGRQFSNSRSEMNVSTLELGDSALYLCASSITGDLNTGELFFGEGSRLTVL.

This sequence joins TRBV9 and TRBJ2-1; 8 nucleotides line up with TRBD2. The CDR3 is 16 residues long. With V trimmed by 4 bases and J by 10 bases, 16 bases remained unmatched. Germline V CDR1 and CDR2: SGDLS, YYNGEE. The CDR3 sequence: CASSPRGSGGDREQFF. CDR3 coding DNA: TGTGCCAGCAGCCCGCGGGGAAGCGGGGGTGATAGGGAGCAGTTCTTC.

This clone was detected only a few times. This chain connects TRBV5-4 to TRBJ1-1, with D unresolved. Germline V gene data show CDR1 as SGHNT and CDR2 as YYREEE (reference sequence). The CDR3 is made up of 15 amino acids. V was clipped by 0 bases and J by 0 bases, with 9 bases between them. Here the CDR3 DNA reads TGTGCCAGCAGCTTGGGGGGAGGCGTGAACACTGAAGCTTTCTTT. This encodes CASSLGGGVNTEAFF.

This chain links TRBV7-3 with TRBJ2-1; 7 bases agree with TRBD2. V dropped 5 bases and J dropped 5; count of bases not matched to a gene: 6. The CDR3 has 14 amino acids. CDR1 SGHTA and CDR2 FQGTGA come from the germline V gene. The DNA for the CDR3 is TGTGCCAGCAGCCCAGCGGGACTTAACAATGAGCAGTTCTTC. It encodes CASSPAGLNNEQFF.

The gene calls are TRBV5-5 and TRBJ1-2; TRBD1 matches 8 bases. The CDR3 is made up of 15 amino acids. The trim removed 1 base at V and 2 bases at J, leaving 4 bases unmatched. In germline, CDR1 is SGHKS, CDR2 YYEKEE (reference sequence). The CDR3 DNA follows: TGTGCCAGCAGCTTGCGTACAGGGGGAAACTATGGCTACACCTTC. Translating it yields CASSLRTGGNYGYTF.

CDR3 bases: TGTGCCAGCAGACAGGGACTGAGCACAGATACGCAGTATTTT. It encodes CASRQGLSTDTQYF. V and J are TRBV6-1 and TRBJ2-3, with D possibly being TRBD1 or TRBD2 (6 bases each). The CDR3 runs to 14 residues. The germline CDR1 and CDR2 sequences are MNHNS and SASEGT. The V end lost 6 bases, the J end lost 0 bases, and 10 bases lay between the germline ends.

This clone appeared a single time. The rearrangement joins TRBV4-1 to TRBJ2-6, with D possibly being TRBD2 (5 bases). The CDR3 spans 18 residues. The germline V and J ends were trimmed by 0 bases and 4 bases, with 16 bases remaining between them. The V gene's germline CDR1 is MGHRA and CDR2 YSYEKL. As DNA, the CDR3 is TGCGCCAGCAGCCAAGACTCCCTTGGGAGAGCCGGGGCCAACGTCCTGACTTTC. Protein sequence: CASSQDSLGRAGANVLTF.

The CDR3: CASSLSTGKPFYGYTF. CDR3 nucleotide sequence: TGTGCCAGCAGTTTATCCACAGGGAAGCCATTCTATGGCTACACCTTC. The chain couples TRBV27 to TRBJ1-2; tentatively, D is TRBD1 (6 bases). The V end lost 0 bases, the J end lost 4 bases, and 15 bases lay between the germline ends. Germline V gene lookup returns CDR1 MNHEY and CDR2 SMNVEV (reference sequence). The CDR3 is 16 residues long.

This chain uses TRBV27 with TRBJ2-7, with 9 bases lining up with TRBD1. This CDR3 comprises 14 residues. The trim removed 5 bases at V and 6 bases at J, leaving 8 bases unmatched. CDR1 MNHEY and CDR2 SMNVEV come from the germline V gene (reference sequence). CDR3 protein: CASSVRDRVSEQYF. DNA of the CDR3: TGTGCCAGCAGTGTCCGGGACAGGGTTAGCGAGCAGTACTTC.

As to this clone: This specimen includes other DNA sequences encoding the same CDR3. J is TRBJ1-3 and V is TRBV5-1; D not certain. V dropped 0 bases and J dropped 7 bases, with 8 bases sitting between them. Germline CDR1 and CDR2: SGHRS and YFSETQ. CDR3 length equals 13 residues. CDR3 bases: TGCGCCAGCAGCTTGGAAGGTGGGAACACCATATATTTT. It encodes CASSLEGGNTIYF.

The rearrangement joins TRBV29-1 to TRBJ2-5; TRBD1 aligns across 10 bases. This CDR3 has 13 amino acids. With 6 bases clipped from V and 5 bases from J, the junction kept 6 bases outside the gene matches. Germline assignment: CDR1 SQVTM and CDR2 ANQGSEA. CDR3 nucleotide sequence: TGCAGCGTGGGACAGGGGATGGGGGAGACCCAGTACTTC. This encodes CSVGQGMGETQYF.

CDR3 amino acids: CASSGRGQSGSPLHF. CDR3 coding DNA: TGTGCCAGCAGTGGCAGGGGGCAGTCAGGATCACCCCTCCACTTT. The chain employs TRBV27 and TRBJ1-6, with TRBD1 identical over 8 bases. The CDR3 sequence is 15 residues long. Germline V gene lookup returns CDR1 MNHEY and CDR2 SMNVEV (reference sequence). Unmatched junction bases numbered 10, after V lost 5 bases and J lost 10 bases.

The chain has TRBV5-5 and TRBJ2-7, with D possibly being TRBD2 (5 bases). The V gene lost 4 bases and the J gene lost 3 bases, with 14 bases spanning the gap. CDR3 length: 14 amino acids. Germline V gene sequence: CDR1 SGHKS, CDR2 YYEKEE (reference sequence). The CDR3 region is CASSPAGTYYEQYF. CDR3 nucleotide sequence: TGTGCCAGCAGCCCGGCGGGCACCTACTACGAGCAGTACTTC.

The J gene is TRBJ2-5, the V gene TRBV5-6; D possibly corresponds to TRBD2 (6 bases). V was trimmed by 4 bases and J by 4 bases, leaving 11 bases between them. CDR1 and CDR2 (germline): SGHDT, YYEEEE. This CDR3 region has 13 residues. CDR3 in amino acids: CASSGAGLETQYF. In DNA form, the CDR3 reads TGTGCCAGCAGCGGAGCGGGTCTAGAGACCCAGTACTTC. Looking up the rest from reference TRBV5-6 and TRBJ2-5 gives the full variable domain: DAGVTQSPTHLIKTRGQQVTLRCSPKSGHDTVSWYQQALGQGPQFIFQYYEEEERQRGNFPDRFSGHQFPNYSSELNVNALLLGDSALYLCASSGAGLETQYFGPGTRLLVL.